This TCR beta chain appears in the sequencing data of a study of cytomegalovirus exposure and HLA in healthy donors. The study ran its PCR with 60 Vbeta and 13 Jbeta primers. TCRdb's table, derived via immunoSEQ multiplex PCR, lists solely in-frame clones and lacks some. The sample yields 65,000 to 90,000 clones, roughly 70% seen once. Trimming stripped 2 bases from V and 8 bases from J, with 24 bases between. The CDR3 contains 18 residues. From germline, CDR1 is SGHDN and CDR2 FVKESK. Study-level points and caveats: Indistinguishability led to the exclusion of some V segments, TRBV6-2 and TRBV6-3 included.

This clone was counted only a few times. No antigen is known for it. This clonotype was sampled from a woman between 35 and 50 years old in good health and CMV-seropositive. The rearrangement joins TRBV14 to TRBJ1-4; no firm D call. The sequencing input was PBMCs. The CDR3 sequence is CASSQSQRFGGIQEKLFF. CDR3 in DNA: TGTGCCAGCAGCCAATCCCAGCGGTTCGGAGGGATTCAGGAAAAACTGTTTTTT.